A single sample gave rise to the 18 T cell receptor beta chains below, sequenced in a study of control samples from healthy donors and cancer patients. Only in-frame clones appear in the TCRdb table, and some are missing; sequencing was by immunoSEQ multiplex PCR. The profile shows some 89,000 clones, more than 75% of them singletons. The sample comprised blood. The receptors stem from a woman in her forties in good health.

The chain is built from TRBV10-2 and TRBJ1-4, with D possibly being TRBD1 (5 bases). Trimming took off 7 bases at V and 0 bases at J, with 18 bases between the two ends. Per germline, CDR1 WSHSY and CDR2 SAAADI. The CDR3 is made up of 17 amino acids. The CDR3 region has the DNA TGCGCCAGCACGGGGGGGTCATCGTATGCAACTAATGAAAAACTGTTTTTT. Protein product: CASTGGSSYATNEKLFF.

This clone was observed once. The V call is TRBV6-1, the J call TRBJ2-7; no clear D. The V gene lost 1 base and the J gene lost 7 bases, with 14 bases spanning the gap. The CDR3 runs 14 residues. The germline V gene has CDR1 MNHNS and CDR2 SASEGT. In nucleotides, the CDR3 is TGTGCCAGCAGTGAAGGGCTTTGGGCGGAAGAGCAGTACTTC. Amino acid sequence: CASSEGLWAEEQYF.

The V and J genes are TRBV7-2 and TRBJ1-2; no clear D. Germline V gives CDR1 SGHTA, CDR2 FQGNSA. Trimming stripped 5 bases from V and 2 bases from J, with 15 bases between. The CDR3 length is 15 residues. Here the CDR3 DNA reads TGTGCCAGCAGCCCTCCCCCGGGGAACAACTATGGCTACACCTTC. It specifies CASSPPPGNNYGYTF. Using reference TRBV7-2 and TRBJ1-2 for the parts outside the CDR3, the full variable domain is GAGVSQSPSNKVTEKGKDVELRCDPISGHTALYWYRQSLGQGLEFLIYFQGNSAPDKSGLPSDRFSAERTGGSVSTLTIQRTQQEDSAVYLCASSPPPGNNYGYTFGSGTRLTVV.

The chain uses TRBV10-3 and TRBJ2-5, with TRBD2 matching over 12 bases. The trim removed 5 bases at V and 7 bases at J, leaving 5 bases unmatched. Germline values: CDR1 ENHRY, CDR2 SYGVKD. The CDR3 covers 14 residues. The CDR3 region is CAISNSSGGATQYF. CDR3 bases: TGTGCCATCAGTAACTCTAGCGGGGGGGCGACCCAGTACTTC.

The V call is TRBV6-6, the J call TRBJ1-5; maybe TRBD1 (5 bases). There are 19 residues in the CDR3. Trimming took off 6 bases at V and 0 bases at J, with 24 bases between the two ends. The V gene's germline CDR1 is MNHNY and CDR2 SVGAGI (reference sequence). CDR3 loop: CASSYSIGAGSVSNQPQHF. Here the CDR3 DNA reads TGTGCCAGCAGCTATTCCATCGGGGCAGGTTCCGTTAGCAATCAGCCCCAGCATTTT.

The chain's CDR3 is CASSYRQGGNTIYF. CDR3 coding DNA: TGTGCCAGCAGCTACAGGCAAGGAGGAAACACCATATATTTT. V usage is TRBV7-2 and J usage is TRBJ1-3; maybe TRBD1 (5 bases). V was pared by 4 bases and J by 4 bases, with 11 bases between. This CDR3 has 14 amino acids. Germline V gives CDR1 SGHTA, CDR2 FQGNSA.

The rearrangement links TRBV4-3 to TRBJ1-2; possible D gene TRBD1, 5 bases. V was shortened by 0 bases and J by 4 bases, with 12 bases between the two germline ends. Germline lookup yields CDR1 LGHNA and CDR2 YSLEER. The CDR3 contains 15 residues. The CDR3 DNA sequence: TGCGCCAGCAGCCAAGATTATGGGCAGGGCTATGGCTACACCTTC. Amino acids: CASSQDYGQGYGYTF.

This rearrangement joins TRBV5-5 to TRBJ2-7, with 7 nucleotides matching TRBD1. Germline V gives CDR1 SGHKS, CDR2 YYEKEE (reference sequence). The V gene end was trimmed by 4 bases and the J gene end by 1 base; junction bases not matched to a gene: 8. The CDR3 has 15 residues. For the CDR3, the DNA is TGTGCCAGCAGCGATACCCGACAGGGTTCCTACGAGCAGTACTTC. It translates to CASSDTRQGSYEQYF.

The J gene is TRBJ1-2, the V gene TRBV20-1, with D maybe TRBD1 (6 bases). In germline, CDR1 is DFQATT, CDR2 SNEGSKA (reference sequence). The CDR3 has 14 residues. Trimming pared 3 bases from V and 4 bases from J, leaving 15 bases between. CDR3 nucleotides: TGCAGTGCTAGTTCAGGGGTTCGGGTCTATGGCTACACCTTC. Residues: CSASSGVRVYGYTF.

CDR3 protein: CASSVRGAEHTGELFF. In DNA, the CDR3 is TGTGCCAGCAGCGTTCGGGGGGCAGAGCACACCGGGGAGCTGTTTTTT. This chain connects TRBV21-1 to TRBJ2-2; the table names TRBD2, a call not compared with the DNA. TRBV21-1 corresponds to a pseudogene. There are 16 residues in the CDR3.

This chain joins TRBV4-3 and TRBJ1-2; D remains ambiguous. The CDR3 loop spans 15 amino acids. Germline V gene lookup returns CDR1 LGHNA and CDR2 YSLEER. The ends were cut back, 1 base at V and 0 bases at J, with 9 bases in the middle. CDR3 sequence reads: CASSQGYRANYGYTF. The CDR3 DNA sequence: TGCGCCAGCAGCCAAGGATACCGTGCTAACTATGGCTACACCTTC.

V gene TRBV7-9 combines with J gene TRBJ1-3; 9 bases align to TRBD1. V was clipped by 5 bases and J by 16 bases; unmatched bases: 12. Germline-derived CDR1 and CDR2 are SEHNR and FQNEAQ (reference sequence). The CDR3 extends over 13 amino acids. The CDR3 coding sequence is TGTGCCAGCAGCCTGGACAGGGGCGGTGGTCGGTATTTT. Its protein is CASSLDRGGGRYF. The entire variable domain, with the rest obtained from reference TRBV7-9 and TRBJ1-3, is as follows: DTGVSQNPRHKITKRGQNVTFRCDPISEHNRLYWYRQTLGQGPEFLTYFQNEAQLEKSRLLSDRFSAERPKGSFSTLEIQRTEQGDSAMYLCASSLDRGGGRYFGEGSWLTVV.

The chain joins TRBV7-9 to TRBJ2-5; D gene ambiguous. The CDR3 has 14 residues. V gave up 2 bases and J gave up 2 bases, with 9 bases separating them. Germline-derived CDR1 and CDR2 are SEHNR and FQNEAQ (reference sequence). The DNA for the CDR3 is TGTGCCAGCAGCTTAATGGCCAAACAAGAGACCCAGTACTTC. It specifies CASSLMAKQETQYF. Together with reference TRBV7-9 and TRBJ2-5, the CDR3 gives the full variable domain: DTGVSQNPRHKITKRGQNVTFRCDPISEHNRLYWYRQTLGQGPEFLTYFQNEAQLEKSRLLSDRFSAERPKGSFSTLEIQRTEQGDSAMYLCASSLMAKQETQYFGPGTRLLVL.

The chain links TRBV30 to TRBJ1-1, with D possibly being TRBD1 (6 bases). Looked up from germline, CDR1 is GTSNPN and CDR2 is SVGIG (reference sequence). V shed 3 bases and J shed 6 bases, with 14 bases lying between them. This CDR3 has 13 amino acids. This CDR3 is CAWRLPRGSEAFF. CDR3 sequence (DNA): TGTGCCTGGAGACTCCCCAGGGGCTCTGAAGCTTTCTTT.

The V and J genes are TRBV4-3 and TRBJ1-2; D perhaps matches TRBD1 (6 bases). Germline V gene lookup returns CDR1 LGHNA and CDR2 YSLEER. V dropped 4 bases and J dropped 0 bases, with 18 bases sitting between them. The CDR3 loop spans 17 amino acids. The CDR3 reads CASSPAMGQGSNYGYTF. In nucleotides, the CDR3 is TGCGCCAGCAGCCCCGCGATGGGCCAGGGGTCTAACTATGGCTACACCTTC.

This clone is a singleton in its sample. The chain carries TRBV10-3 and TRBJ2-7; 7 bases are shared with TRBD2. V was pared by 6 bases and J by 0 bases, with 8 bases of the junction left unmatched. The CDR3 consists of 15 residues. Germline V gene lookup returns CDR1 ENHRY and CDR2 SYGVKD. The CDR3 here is CAIRESGDDSYEQYF. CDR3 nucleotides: TGTGCCATCAGGGAAAGCGGGGACGACTCCTACGAGCAGTACTTC.

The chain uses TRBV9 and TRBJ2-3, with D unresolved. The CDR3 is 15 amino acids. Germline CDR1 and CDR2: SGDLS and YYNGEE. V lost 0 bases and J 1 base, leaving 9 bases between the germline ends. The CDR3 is CASSVEPRGTDTQYF. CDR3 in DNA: TGTGCCAGCAGCGTAGAGCCAAGGGGCACAGATACGCAGTATTTT.

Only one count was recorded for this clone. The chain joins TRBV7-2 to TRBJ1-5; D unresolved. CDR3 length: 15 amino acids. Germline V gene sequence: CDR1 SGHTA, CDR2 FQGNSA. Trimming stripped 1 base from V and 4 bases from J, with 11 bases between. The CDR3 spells CASSLDGQKNQPQHF. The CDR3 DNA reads TGTGCCAGCAGCTTAGATGGTCAGAAGAATCAGCCCCAGCATTTT.